The clone carrying this TCR beta chain was counted between two and nine times. Antigen: not known. TCRdb reprocessed the reads with MiXCR, giving one entry per CDR3 protein. The sample includes 110,000 to 150,000 distinct CDR3 sequences, about 31% seen only once; the top ten take about 52%. The data belong to a study of T cell repertoires in cytomegalovirus infection. Background on the study: Used in the study were CMV epitopes, some recently identified and HLA-C-restricted, others well-studied and HLA-B-restricted. Study-wide results and caveats: There were carriers of CMV plus the relevant HLA, and cumulative public TCR beta family frequency identified them.

The CDR3 totals 17 residues. Trimming removed 5 bases from V and 6 bases from J; junction bases left unmatched: 15. The germline V gene has CDR1 SGHTA and CDR2 FQGTGA. The rearrangement joins TRBV7-3 to TRBJ2-1; 8 nucleotides match TRBD2. This receptor was identified in a human donor in good health (CMV status not recorded). Some clones in this sample may be carry-over from other donors' samples. This sample comprised CD8+ T cells from cultured PBMCs, obtained from culture after CMV antigen stimulation. CDR3 bases: TGTGCCAGCAGCCGAAGGCCGGGACTAGTCTCCCTCAATGAGCAGTTCTTC. Amino acid sequence: CASSRRPGLVSLNEQFF.